This T cell receptor (beta chain) was retrieved from a study of blood T cell repertoires in COVID-19. Sequencing used immunoSEQ multiplex PCR; TCRdb keeps in-frame clones, though not all of them. The table shows over 200,000 clones, with roughly four fifths occurring only once. The CDR3 has 18 amino acids. The germline CDR1 and CDR2 sequences are SQVTM and ANQGSEA. Trimming cost V 4 bases and J 7 bases; bases outside gene matches: 22. Living in 24 US areas, the participants were between roughly 18 and 90 years of age. Sample: PBMCs or T cells enriched from blood (not recorded which). The clonotype was recovered from a middle-aged man who had recovered from COVID-19. This chain joins TRBV29-1 and TRBJ2-5, with 9 positions matching TRBD1. CDR3 in DNA: TGCAGCGTTGCTAGTTCTCGGGACAGGGTGCCCGGTGGATGGACCCAGTACTTC. It encodes CSVASSRDRVPGGWTQYF. The full variable domain, in which reference TRBV29-1 and TRBJ2-5 provide the parts outside the CDR3, is SAVISQKPSRDICQRGTSLTIQCQVDSQVTMMFWYRQQPGQSLTLIATANQGSEATYESGFVIDKFPISRPNLTFSTLTVSNMSPEDSSIYLCSVASSRDRVPGGWTQYFGPGTRLLVL.